The 5 T cell receptor beta chains listed next were all sequenced from one sample in a study of T cell repertoires in cytomegalovirus infection. TCRdb reprocessed the reads via MiXCR and lists one record per CDR3 protein. The table has about 98,000 distinct CDR3 sequences, approximately 16% seen once. Specimen: PBMCs. These receptors were collected from a human donor in good health (CMV status not recorded). Some clones in this sample may be carry-over from other donors' samples.

This clonotype was detected many times. This chain connects TRBV7-9 to TRBJ2-1, with 7 bases fitting TRBD1. The ends lost 5 bases at V and 8 bases at J; junction bases unmatched: 12. Germline assignment: CDR1 SEHNR and CDR2 FQNEAQ (reference sequence). This CDR3 is built from 15 residues. The CDR3 reads CASSIRTGGWDEQFF. CDR3 bases: TGTGCCAGCAGCATTAGGACAGGAGGTTGGGATGAGCAGTTCTTC. The full variable domain, in which reference TRBV7-9 and TRBJ2-1 provide the parts outside the CDR3, is DTGVSQNPRHKITKRGQNVTFRCDPISEHNRLYWYRQTLGQGPEFLTYFQNEAQLEKSRLLSDRFSAERPKGSFSTLEIQRTEQGDSAMYLCASSIRTGGWDEQFFGPGTRLTVL.

At least ten counts were recorded for this clonotype. The rearrangement links TRBV11-2 to TRBJ2-1, with D maybe TRBD2 (5 bases). The CDR3 runs 12 residues. The V gene lost 5 bases and the J gene lost 6 bases, with 8 bases spanning the gap. CDR1 is SGHAT, CDR2 FQNNGV, per germline. CDR3 in amino acids: CASSKSGNEQFF. The CDR3 region has the DNA TGTGCCAGCAGCAAAAGCGGCAATGAGCAGTTCTTC.

This clonotype was picked up a small number of times. J is TRBJ2-7 and V is TRBV30; D call uncertain. The V end was cut by 6 bases, the J end by 5 bases, with 8 bases between. The CDR3 consists of 10 residues. CDR1 is GTSNPN, CDR2 SVGIG, per germline (reference sequence). CDR3 nucleotides: TGTGCCTGTTGTGGGAACGAGCAGTACTTC. Amino acid sequence: CACCGNEQYF.

This clonotype came up a few times. The junction and the germline gene differ at one end; a read error may be behind it. V usage is TRBV19 and J usage is TRBJ2-1; the D gene is possibly TRBD2 (5 bases). The CDR3 consists of 11 residues. Germline V CDR1 and CDR2: LNHDA, SQIVND (reference sequence). The CDR3 reads CARSVRGEQFF. The CDR3, as DNA: TGTGCCCGTAGTGTACGGGGTGAGCAGTTCTTC. The full variable domain, rest sourced from reference TRBV19 and TRBJ2-1, is DGGITQSPKYLFRKEGQNVTLSCEQNLNHDAMYWYRQDPGQGLRLIYYSQIVNDFQKGDIAEGYSVSREKKESFPLTVTSAQKNPTAFYLCARSVRGEQFFGPGTRLTVL.

A remark on this clonotype: This may be a read error, as it is one base from a much larger clone. This chain connects TRBV19 to TRBJ2-5; D possibly corresponds to TRBD2 (5 bases). CDR3 size: 14 residues. CDR1 is LNHDA, CDR2 SQIVND, per germline (reference sequence). The CDR3: CASRGGPLPETEYF. The CDR3 bases are TGTGCCAGTAGAGGAGGACCGCTCCCAGAGACCGAGTACTTC.